Listed below are T cell receptor beta chains from one sample, sequenced in a study of T cell responses to AZD1222 COVID-19 vaccine. Method: immunoSEQ multiplex PCR; TCRdb's copy keeps in-frame clones and lacks some. Here the sample spans 110,000 to 150,000 clones, about 92% being singletons. The starting material was peripheral blood, obtained after recovery from COVID-19. The receptor source for this set is an adult who had recovered from COVID-19. Both conserved end residues are part of each CDR3. Each record gives: V gene, D gene, clone size, J gene, CDR3 DNA, CDR3 protein. The D gene is left open where the match is weak. Not all rows give a size; the values are once, few, many and, for expanded clones, a class.

TRBV21-1	.	.	TRBJ1-1	TGTGCCAGAGGATTGACTGAAGCTTTCTTT	CARGLTEAFF
TRBV7-8	TRBD1	.	TRBJ1-6	TGTGCCAGCAGCGTAAACAGGGGAAGTTCACCCCTCCACTTT	CASSVNRGSSPLHF
TRBV12-3/TRBV12-4	.	.	TRBJ2-7	TGTGCCAGCAGTCCAGGGTTGGGGTACGAGCAGTACTTC	CASSPGLGYEQYF
TRBV2	TRBD1	.	TRBJ2-1	TGTGCCAGCAGCCAGACAGGGGTCAATGAGCAGTTCTTC	CASSQTGVNEQFF
TRBV28	TRBD2	.	TRBJ2-7	TGTGCCAGCAACGGGGGGAACGAGCAGTACTTC	CASNGGNEQYF
TRBV7-9	.	.	TRBJ1-5	TGTGCCAGCAGCCCCGGGAGATTCAATCAGCCCCAGCATTTT	CASSPGRFNQPQHF
TRBV5-4	TRBD2	.	TRBJ2-7	TGTGCCAGCAGCTTCCGGGACTACTCCTACGAGCAGTACTTC	CASSFRDYSYEQYF
TRBV2	TRBD1	.	TRBJ2-2	TGTGCCAGCAGTACAGGGGTTGACACCGGGGAGCTGTTTTTT	CASSTGVDTGELFF
TRBV2	.	.	TRBJ1-2	TGTGCCAGCAGTCGATTACAGGGCGTAGGGGAGACCTTC	CASSRLQGVGETF
TRBV7-9	TRBD1	.	TRBJ1-5	TGTGCCAGCACCCGGGGACAGGGGAGTGAGCCCCAGCATTTT	CASTRGQGSEPQHF
TRBV7-9	.	.	TRBJ2-6	TGTGCCAGCAGCTTAGCCATACAGGCCTCTGGGGCCAACGTCCTGACTTTC	CASSLAIQASGANVLTF
TRBV28	.	.	TRBJ2-3	TGTGCCAGCAGTAAGGACAGTAGCACAGATACGCAGTATTTT	CASSKDSSTDTQYF
TRBV10-3	.	.	TRBJ1-1	TGTGCCATCAGTGAAGTGGGAAACACTGAAGCTTTCTTT	CAISEVGNTEAFF
TRBV18	TRBD2	.	TRBJ2-7	TGTGCCAGCTCTAAAAGCTACCTTAGGGACTACCCGTACGAGCAGTACTTC	CASSKSYLRDYPYEQYF
TRBV7-9	TRBD2	.	TRBJ2-2	TGTGCCATCCTATCTAGCGGGAGGCGGACCGGGGAGCTGTTTTTT	CAILSSGRRTGELFF
TRBV7-2	.	.	TRBJ2-7	TGTGCCAGCAGCTTTCGCGGCATCTCCTACGAGCAGTACTTC	CASSFRGISYEQYF
TRBV5-6	TRBD2	.	TRBJ2-7	TGTGCCAGCAGCTTGGAGGGTCTAGCGGGAGGGCGCTACGAGCAGTACTTC	CASSLEGLAGGRYEQYF
TRBV19	.	.	TRBJ2-1	TGTGCCAGTAGTATAAGCGGGCTCAATGAGCAGTTCTTC	CASSISGLNEQFF
TRBV29-1	TRBD1	.	TRBJ1-1	TGCAGCGTTGAGGTGGGGACAGGACCATTCTTT	CSVEVGTGPFF
TRBV29-1	.	.	TRBJ2-1	TGCAGCGTTGAAGAAGGCGCTAGTATGGAGCAGTTCTTC	CSVEEGASMEQFF
TRBV3-1/TRBV3-2	.	.	TRBJ1-4	TGTGCCAGCAGCCAAGATCCGGGAGTCGAAAAACTGTTTTTT	CASSQDPGVEKLFF
TRBV2	.	.	TRBJ1-1	TGTGCCAGCACCCACCCCGCAGGGACGAACACTGAAGCTTTCTTT	CASTHPAGTNTEAFF
TRBV29-1	.	.	TRBJ1-4	TGCAGCGCCAGATCGGGGGCCGATGAAAAACTGTTTTTT	CSARSGADEKLFF
TRBV7-8	TRBD2	.	TRBJ2-2	TGTGCCAGCAGCGCCAACGGTCACATAGCGGGGTACACCGGGGAGCTGTTTTTT	CASSANGHIAGYTGELFF
TRBV7-2	.	once	TRBJ2-1	TGTGCCAGCAGCCGTCTCGGGAGTTGGGGCAATGAGCAGTTCTTC	CASSRLGSWGNEQFF
TRBV3-1/TRBV3-2	.	once	TRBJ1-2	TGTGCCAGCAGCCAAGTGGATCGGACTAACTATGGCTACACCTTC	CASSQVDRTNYGYTF
TRBV2	.	.	TRBJ1-1	TGTGCCAGCAGTCCCAGAACTGAAGCTTTCTTT	CASSPRTEAFF
TRBV9	.	.	TRBJ1-3	TGTGCCAGCAGCCCCCCCGGGGGCAGCGGAAACACCATATATTTT	CASSPPGGSGNTIYF
TRBV6-2/TRBV6-3	TRBD2	.	TRBJ2-1	TGTGCCAGCAGTCACCGCGGACTAGCGGGACTGAATGAGCAGTTCTTC	CASSHRGLAGLNEQFF